This T cell receptor beta chain was identified in a study of T cell responses to AZD1222 COVID-19 vaccine. Study-wide results and caveats: Across the whole spike, CD4 TCRs peaked at regions 160-218 and 743-854. Donors skewed white British and female; clonal diversity was possibly underestimated.

Details on this clone: Its specificity is not known.

Sequencing used immunoSEQ multiplex PCR; TCRdb keeps in-frame clones, though not all of them. The table includes tens of thousands of clones, 88% detected once. Sequencing was performed on peripheral blood, taken on day 0 of MenACWY control vaccination. The sequence was collected from an adult in good health.

CDR3 sequence reads: CASSLDTGNQETQYF. The CDR3 nucleotides read TGTGCCAGCAGCTTAGATACGGGGAACCAAGAGACCCAGTACTTC. V gene TRBV11-3 combines with J gene TRBJ2-5; the D gene is possibly TRBD2 (5 bases). Trimming stripped 0 bases from V and 0 bases from J, with 8 bases between. The CDR3 runs 15 residues. Germline assignment: CDR1 SGHNT and CDR2 YENEEA.